This T cell receptor beta chain was documented in a study of cytomegalovirus exposure and HLA in healthy donors (dated by TCRdb to the late 2010s). About the full investigation: An earlier analysis of under 600 of the donors reported 250 to 300 Gb of sequence data and 100 million to 140 million unique TCR beta sequences from around 200 million T cells. An early release that covered roughly 600 HLA-typed donors contained 250 to 350 gigabases of sequencing data and about 93 million unique TCR sequences. A later analysis re-analyzed previously published TCR beta repertoires from 666 donors and added high-resolution HLA genotyping to study TCR occurrence patterns. Alongside the repertoire data, information on donor age, sex, ethnicity and CMV serostatus was compiled. An earlier analysis of 587 of the donors used high-throughput TCR beta sequencing to judge whether each TCR beta V gene segment behaved as functional or pseudogenic. Every discovery cohort repertoire had been produced on one sequencing platform. To predict cytomegalovirus infection status, the study combined high-throughput TCR immunosequencing, statistical association of individual TCRs with disease status, and machine learning. Because of strong linkage in the cohort, four or five DR-DQ haplotypes were treated as single units for association and clustering. The study was designed to test whether signatures of past pathogen exposure could be identified by cataloging public T cell receptors. The study profiled the T cell repertoires of under 850 subjects by immunosequencing and related them to cytomegalovirus serostatus. HLA typing covered class I and class II loci at four-digit resolution. In the later analysis, no new phenotypic data were used to find candidate immune exposures; instead, reliance was placed on TCR beta sequences and their occurrence across donors. Of the 300 to 450 genotyped donors, about 80% fell in the genetic ancestry cluster associated with self-reported Caucasian donors. In addition to the first cohort of hundreds of subjects, a separate validation cohort of 120 different subjects was used. A later genetic analysis took genome-wide SNP genotypes for about 65% of the roughly 670 donors and used that subset as a discovery cohort. The number of donors typed differed by locus, with 629-630 for A, B, C, DRB1 and DQB1, around 520 for DQA1, over 600 for DPA1, and around 430 for DPB1. On average, roughly 240,000 unique TCR beta nucleotide sequences were sequenced per donor among a few hundred genotyped donors of the cohort, with roughly 19% of those sequences being non-productive.

From the cysteine up to the phenylalanine, the CDR3 has a length of 22 residues. Left in the record is the CDR3 DNA by itself, 66 bases read in frame from the first base. Comments on this clone: Its target antigen remains unknown. The sample holds no much larger clone one base away, and base qualities are not on file.

The library was built by means of the immunoSEQ multiplex PCR assay. For the multiplex PCR, a mixture combining 60 forward primers for TCR Vbeta segments and 13 reverse primers for TCR Jbeta segments was used. A multiplex PCR assay on genomic DNA amplified the CDR3 region of rearranged TCR beta genes. On the Illumina HiSeq System, the amplified TCR beta libraries were sequenced as 87-base-pair reads. Turning to the authors' computational methods: A later analysis tallied tens of millions of unique TCR beta chains across the 666 repertoires, and some 10 million of those chains were shared by two or more donors. Raw reads were error-corrected and collapsed into unique sequences with a nearest-neighbor algorithm that merged closely related sequences to remove PCR and sequencing errors. To assign V, D and J gene segments, CDR3 sequences were aligned to IMGT reference sequences. For a sequence to be retained, at least a six-nucleotide match to both a V gene segment and a J gene segment was required. A rearrangement was called productive if the CDR3 had no stop codons and remained in frame with V and J, and every other rearrangement was called non-productive. Following IMGT convention, CDR3 was defined as the stretch from the second conserved V-encoded cysteine up to the conserved J-encoded phenylalanine. The earlier analysis of about 620 of the donors excluded sequences that lacked an unambiguous match to a single V gene segment. An earlier analysis of several hundred of the donors called V segments functional above 56.7% productive rearrangements and segregating when the between-donor standard deviation exceeded 5%. A statistical classification framework was developed to diagnose cytomegalovirus status using the catalog of TCR beta chain sequences. In a later analysis, TCR nucleotide sequences were compared against IMGT/GENE-DB human TR gene sequences so that V and J genes could be assigned. In a later analysis, CDR3 sequences and most-parsimonious VDJ recombination scenarios were assigned using the TCRdist pipeline. A later analysis defined each TCR beta chain by its CDR3 amino acid sequence plus V-gene family, and excluded reads lacking a unique V-gene family. As a way to deal with suspected cross-contamination and a sequencing artifact, a later analysis dropped 450 to 600 nucleotide sequences that were highly shared and had low generation probability. A later analysis calculated a clonal expansion index for each public chain from normalized within-repertoire ranks of inferred template counts. In a later analysis, generation probabilities were computed using a VDJ recombination model fitted to out-of-frame rearrangements, and the results were checked against IGoR. Hypergeometric tests were used in a later analysis to score TCR-TCR, TCR-HLA and TCR-CMV co-occurrence, with a repertoire-size bias correction applied to the TCR pairs. To estimate false discovery rates, a later analysis permuted the HLA or CMV assignments 20 times. A later analysis grouped co-occurring TCRs with DBSCAN, adding TCRdist sequence similarity when clustering within HLA-allele-positive subsets. For co-occurrence clustering, repertoires with fewer than 30,000 or more than 120,000 public chains were excluded, along with five repertoires with anomalous nucleotide sharing. TCRdb carries this immuneACCESS record with in-frame sequences only. Its versions omit some clonotypes, under half of them owing to an unresolved V gene in the studies checked, with the rest unexplained. V and J calls and clone size are those listed in that table; D and trimming were worked out from the DNA. This sample lists under 200,000 clones; roughly 82% were detected once. About 1.6% of the sample is in the top ten clones.

The cohort was made up of 500 to 800 healthy bone marrow donors. All cohort members were sampled while nominally healthy, although unrecorded immune exposures were likely present. The donor was CMV seropositive and belonged to the group of 250 to 300 seropositive cohort members. A peripheral blood sample was collected from each donor, and TCR beta sequencing was performed on peripheral blood mononuclear cells. The Qiagen DNeasy Blood Extraction Kit was used to extract genomic DNA from the blood cell samples. Results the study describes overall, beyond this receptor: A further reported finding was that TCR beta sequences accurately predicted the HLA-A and HLA-B alleles for most subjects in the first cohort. A few of the identified cytomegalovirus-associated TCR beta chains were confirmed in vitro to be specific for cytomegalovirus antigens. The study listed 164 TCR beta chains as associated with cytomegalovirus. Because counts were too low, seventeen rarely observed V segments, including chromosome 9 orphons, were excluded from the earlier analysis of a few hundred of the donors. According to the authors, the approach could potentially be generalized to other disease states and immunological phenotypes. An association between a missense DCLRE1C variant and V-gene and J-gene trimming of TCR beta chains was found in a later genetic analysis and replicated in an independent cohort. Immune exposure information for the cohort was limited to CMV serostatus. When HLA alleles, especially DR and DQ, strongly co-occurred, TCR associations were difficult to assign to individual alleles. Most TCR sequences were observed very rarely across donors, whereas some public TCRs were present in many individuals. A cluster of highly shared sequence variants was judged likely to represent a technical artifact of the sequencing pipeline. Compared with equally common non-associated chains, HLA-associated TCR beta chains in a later analysis were more clonally expanded and had lower generation probabilities. This cohort had only TCR beta chains sequenced, and the lack of alpha or paired-chain data limited which features could be detected. The presence/absence analyses assumed that sequencing depth was roughly uniform across donors, and that assumption may not be true. Because some donors lacked HLA typing at each locus, the association tests relied only on the typed subset. A later genetic analysis reported fewer N-insertions in productive TCRs among donors in an Asian-associated ancestry cluster than the roughly 640-donor mean. Most CMV-associated TCR beta chains appeared to be HLA-restricted in a later analysis, and the HLA associations seemed to be driven largely by CMV exposure. Correlated functional status among segregating V segments might be attributable to linkage disequilibrium, but an unknown experimental factor could not be ruled out. According to a later analysis, TCR association rates differed among HLA loci, with DRB1 alleles showing the most associated TCRs and HLA-C alleles showing the fewest. The classifier was reported to diagnose cytomegalovirus status with high specificity and sensitivity in both the original and validation cohorts. In an earlier analysis of 500 to 650 of the donors, most TCR beta V segments appeared in productive rearrangements about 87% or about 30% of the time, broadly matching IMGT annotations. In a later analysis, several top co-occurrence clusters were reported to appear linked to parvovirus B19, influenza, CMV and Epstein-Barr virus. A later analysis associated about 16,000 TCR beta sequences with specific HLA alleles at a false discovery rate of 0.05. Some IMGT-functional V segments, including TRBV6-2 and TRBV6-3, could not be told apart with the 87-base-pair reads, so those segments were excluded.

The sample was PBMCs. The rearranged chain carries TRBV21-1 and TRBJ1-1; no DNA check was done on the table's D call, TRBD1. TRBV21-1 is a pseudogene segment. The TCR was taken from a girl aged 5-17 years in good health and CMV-seropositive. The bases are TGTGCCAGCAGCAAAAAGCCTGACAGGGGGCGGGAGGGGCAACTGCCAAACACTGAAGCTTTCTTT. It specifies CASSKKPDRGREGQLPNTEAFF.